The 25 T cell receptor beta chains presented below share a single source sample, sequenced in a study of cytomegalovirus exposure and HLA in healthy donors. PCR employed 60 Vbeta and 13 Jbeta primers. Measured with immunoSEQ multiplex PCR; TCRdb has only the in-frame clones, and not every one. The sample lists about 130,000 clones, approximately 82% seen once, with under 3% in the top ten. Source material: PBMCs. The receptors here all came from a woman aged 18-35 years in good health and CMV-seropositive.

The chain is built from TRBV18 and TRBJ1-2; 7 bases match TRBD1. This CDR3 region has 12 residues. Germline assignment: CDR1 KGHSH and CDR2 LQKENI. V gave up 3 bases and J gave up 6 bases; unmatched junction bases: 1. Here the CDR3 reads CASSPTGNGYTF. CDR3 nucleotides: TGTGCCAGCTCACCGACAGGGAATGGCTACACCTTC.

This clone was detected only once. CDR3 region: CASTRKQGGAFF. The CDR3 nucleotides are TGTGCCAGTACCAGGAAACAGGGTGGAGCTTTCTTT. The chain combines TRBV19 with TRBJ1-1; maybe TRBD1 (6 bases). The CDR3 loop spans 12 amino acids. V was pared by 7 bases and J by 10 bases, with 16 bases between. Germline values: CDR1 LNHDA, CDR2 SQIVND (reference sequence).

The gene calls are TRBV5-4 and TRBJ2-5; 9 positions agree with TRBD2. CDR3 length: 16 residues. Germline V gives CDR1 SGHNT, CDR2 YYREEE (reference sequence). V gave up 0 bases and J gave up 4 bases; unmatched junction bases: 7. CDR3 loop: CASSLVVGTSLETQYF. CDR3 nucleotides: TGTGCCAGCAGCTTGGTGGTGGGGACTAGCCTAGAGACCCAGTACTTC.

V gene TRBV7-3 combines with J gene TRBJ2-5, with 11 bases that match TRBD2. V was clipped by 5 bases and J by 5 bases; unmatched bases: 16. This CDR3 is built from 18 residues. Looked up from germline, CDR1 is SGHTA and CDR2 is FQGTGA. CDR3 coding DNA: TGTGCCAGCAGCCTAGACCCGGGACTAGCGGATGGTTTGGAGACCCAGTACTTC. Amino acid sequence: CASSLDPGLADGLETQYF.

The CDR3 region is CASSPRGYTEAFF. In DNA form, the CDR3 reads TGTGCCAGCAGCCCCCGGGGGTACACTGAAGCTTTCTTT. The chain carries TRBV13 and TRBJ1-1, with D perhaps TRBD1 (5 bases). From germline, CDR1 is PRHDT and CDR2 FYEKMQ (reference sequence). The CDR3 totals 13 residues. V was shortened by 5 bases and J by 3 bases, with 10 bases between the two germline ends.

Notes on this clone: The junction departs from germline at one end; a sequencing error may be responsible. This chain connects TRBV7-9 to TRBJ1-1, with D maybe TRBD1 (6 bases). CDR1 and CDR2 from the germline V gene are SEHNR and FQNEAQ (reference sequence). This CDR3 spans 14 amino acids. The CDR3, as DNA: TGTTCCAGCAGCCAGGGACAAATGAACACTGAAGCTTTCTTT. It codes for CSSSQGQMNTEAFF.

In its sample, this clone was seen a few times. The chain is built from TRBV5-1 and TRBJ2-1; D is perhaps TRBD2 (6 bases). Germline V lookup: CDR1 SGHRS, CDR2 YFSETQ. The V end was cut by 0 bases, the J end by 3 bases, with 7 bases between. The CDR3 length is 14 residues. In DNA form, the CDR3 reads TGCGCCAGCAGCTTGGTGGGGGGCTACAATGAGCAGTTCTTC. It specifies CASSLVGGYNEQFF.

The chain carries TRBV5-5 and TRBJ1-2; the match to TRBD1 covers 7 bases. This CDR3 is 14 amino acids long. Germline CDR1 is SGHKS and CDR2 is YYEKEE (reference sequence). The V gene end was trimmed by 0 bases and the J gene end by 4 bases; junction bases not matched to a gene: 3. The CDR3 spells CASSLEGQVYGYTF. CDR3 DNA: TGTGCCAGCAGCTTGGAAGGACAGGTCTATGGCTACACCTTC.

V usage is TRBV11-2 and J usage is TRBJ1-4; weak D call: TRBD1 (6 bases). CDR3 length: 15 amino acids. CDR1 is SGHAT, CDR2 FQNNGV, per germline. The germline V and J ends were trimmed by 5 bases and 4 bases, with 14 bases remaining between them. The CDR3 reads CASSPHDRHNEKLFF. Written as DNA, the CDR3 is TGTGCCAGCAGCCCTCATGACAGGCATAATGAAAAACTGTTTTTT.

This clone was counted between two and nine times. This chain connects TRBV6-6 to TRBJ1-1, with TRBD1 identical over 10 bases. The J segment lost 6 bases and the V segment lost 5 bases, leaving 12 bases of the junction unmatched. This CDR3 is built from 16 residues. Germline V CDR1 and CDR2: MNHNY, SVGAGI (reference sequence). CDR3 protein: CASSNRDRGKRPEAFF. The DNA for the CDR3 is TGTGCCAGCAGTAACCGGGACAGGGGAAAGAGACCTGAAGCTTTCTTT.

The chain is built from TRBV25-1 and TRBJ2-5; 10 bases fit TRBD2. The length of the CDR3 is 14 residues. CDR1 is MGHDK and CDR2 is SYGVNS in the germline V gene. V shed 5 bases and J 1 base; nucleotides not matched to a gene: 1. The CDR3 protein is CASSTSGVQETQYF. The CDR3 DNA is TGTGCCAGCAGTACTAGCGGGGTCCAAGAGACCCAGTACTTC.

V usage is TRBV19 and J usage is TRBJ1-5, with TRBD1 matching 9 bases. This CDR3 is built from 18 residues. The J segment lost 0 bases and the V segment lost 3 bases, leaving 9 bases of the junction unmatched. Germline lookup yields CDR1 LNHDA and CDR2 SQIVND (reference sequence). CDR3 in DNA: TGTGCCAGTAGTATCGGACAGGGGTCTTCTTATAGCAATCAGCCCCAGCATTTT. Protein product: CASSIGQGSSYSNQPQHF.

The V call is TRBV5-1, the J call TRBJ2-7, with TRBD1 matching 7 bases. CDR1 is SGHRS and CDR2 is YFSETQ in the germline V gene. This CDR3 contains 15 residues. The V and J ends lost 0 bases and 3 bases, in that order; junction bases with no gene match: 6. CDR3 loop: CASSLGGQEGYEQYF. CDR3 coding DNA: TGCGCCAGCAGCTTGGGTGGACAGGAAGGCTACGAGCAGTACTTC. Filled out from reference TRBV5-1 and TRBJ2-7, the complete variable domain reads KAGVTQTPRYLIKTRGQQVTLSCSPISGHRSVSWYQQTPGQGLQFLFEYFSETQRNKGNFPGRFSGRQFSNSRSEMNVSTLELGDSALYLCASSLGGQEGYEQYFGPGTRLTVT.

The genes are TRBV15 and TRBJ1-4; 8 bases fit TRBD1. Trimming at V came to 0 bases and at J to 8 bases, leaving 8 bases not matched to a gene. The CDR3 length is 16 residues. Germline CDR1 is LNHNV and CDR2 is YYDKDF (reference sequence). CDR3 protein: CATSREGDRGGEKLFF. The CDR3 DNA is TGTGCCACCAGCAGAGAGGGCGACAGGGGTGGGGAAAAACTGTTTTTT.

This chain joins TRBV10-1 and TRBJ2-1, with 8 bases matching TRBD1. The CDR3 spans 17 residues. The germline V gene encodes CDR1 WNHNN and CDR2 SYGVQD (reference sequence). With V trimmed by 5 bases and J by 9 bases, 18 bases remained unmatched. The CDR3 DNA sequence: TGCGCCAGCAGTTCAGGCGACAGGGGCGGTAAGCGGACTGAGCAGTTCTTC. Amino acid sequence: CASSSGDRGGKRTEQFF.

This chain connects TRBV7-3 to TRBJ1-1, with D perhaps matching TRBD1 (5 bases). V was trimmed by 4 bases and J by 4 bases, leaving 10 bases between them. The CDR3 spans 13 residues. Germline CDR1 reads SGHTA; CDR2 reads FQGTGA. CDR3 sequence: CASSSLGGTEAFF. CDR3 bases: TGTGCCAGCAGCTCCCTGGGGGGCACTGAAGCTTTCTTT.

V is TRBV5-1 and J is TRBJ2-7; 11 nucleotides align to TRBD2. Germline V lookup: CDR1 SGHRS, CDR2 YFSETQ. This CDR3 region has 15 residues. V shed 2 bases and J 5 bases; nucleotides not matched to a gene: 6. The DNA for the CDR3 is TGCGCCAGCAGCTTTCCACTAGCGGGGGCCCACGAGCAGTACTTC. It specifies CASSFPLAGAHEQYF.

The gene calls are TRBV10-3 and TRBJ2-5, with 12 bases identical to TRBD2. CDR1 is ENHRY and CDR2 is SYGVKD in the germline V gene. CDR3 length: 17 residues. J lost 1 base, V lost 0 bases, and 3 bases had no gene match. CDR3 nucleotide sequence: TGTGCCATCAGTGAGTCTTCTAGCGGGGGGGCCCAAGAGACCCAGTACTTC. Its translation: CAISESSSGGAQETQYF.

The chain is built from TRBV2 and TRBJ2-1; the match to TRBD1 covers 11 bases. V shed 4 bases and J 0 bases; nucleotides not matched to a gene: 2. The CDR3 totals 16 residues. Per germline, CDR1 SNHLY and CDR2 FYNNEI. The DNA for the CDR3 is TGTGCCAGCAGTGGGGGACAGGGGGGCTCCTACAATGAGCAGTTCTTC. This codes for CASSGGQGGSYNEQFF.

This rearrangement joins TRBV18 to TRBJ2-6, with D possibly TRBD2 on 5 matching bases. CDR3 length: 18 residues. Germline V gene data show CDR1 as KGHSH and CDR2 as LQKENI. V dropped 3 bases and J dropped 0 bases, with 15 bases sitting between them. CDR3 coding DNA: TGTGCCAGCTCACCGGTCGAGGGTAGGGACTCTGGGGCCAACGTCCTGACTTTC. This translates into CASSPVEGRDSGANVLTF.

V gene TRBV2 combines with J gene TRBJ2-1, with D maybe TRBD1 (6 bases). V lost 8 bases, J lost 4 bases, and 12 bases lay in between. The CDR3 consists of 13 residues. CDR1 is SNHLY and CDR2 is FYNNEI in the germline V gene. CDR3 bases: TGTGCCAGCGTCCGGACAGCTTACAATGAGCAGTTCTTC. It is translated as CASVRTAYNEQFF.

The chain joins TRBV7-8 to TRBJ2-7; D may be TRBD2 (6 bases). This CDR3 region has 16 residues. The germline V gene has CDR1 SGHVS and CDR2 FQNEAQ. V lost 2 bases and J lost 5, with 19 bases in between. CDR3 region: CASSLLPGLKSHEQYF. In DNA form, the CDR3 reads TGTGCCAGCAGCTTACTCCCGGGACTTAAGTCCCACGAGCAGTACTTC.

The V gene is TRBV5-6, the J gene TRBJ2-7; no firm D call. Germline CDR1 and CDR2: SGHDT and YYEEEE. The CDR3 consists of 14 residues. With 4 bases removed from V and 1 base from J, the gap between germline ends came to 12 bases. For the CDR3, the DNA is TGTGCCAGCAGCACCGCTTTAACATCCTACGAGCAGTACTTC. Translated: CASSTALTSYEQYF. The full variable domain, completed using reference TRBV5-6 and TRBJ2-7, is DAGVTQSPTHLIKTRGQQVTLRCSPKSGHDTVSWYQQALGQGPQFIFQYYEEEERQRGNFPDRFSGHQFPNYSSELNVNALLLGDSALYLCASSTALTSYEQYFGPGTRLTVT.

This sequence joins TRBV4-1 and TRBJ2-5; TRBD2 is a possible D gene (7 bases). The CDR3 spans 16 residues. The V gene lost 4 bases and the J gene lost 5 bases, with 20 bases spanning the gap. Germline V gene sequence: CDR1 MGHRA, CDR2 YSYEKL. This CDR3 reads CASSPGGDYLSETQYF. Here the CDR3 DNA reads TGCGCCAGCAGCCCGGGGGGCGACTACCTCAGCGAGACCCAGTACTTC.

This clone has only one observation. This chain links TRBV5-5 with TRBJ2-7; 7 bases line up with TRBD1. The CDR3 sequence is 15 residues long. Germline-derived CDR1 and CDR2 are SGHKS and YYEKEE (reference sequence). Trimming at V came to 1 base and at J to 5 bases, leaving 9 bases not matched to a gene. The CDR3 sequence is CASSLRQGINNEQYF. The DNA of the CDR3 is TGTGCCAGCAGCTTGCGACAGGGAATTAACAACGAGCAGTACTTC.